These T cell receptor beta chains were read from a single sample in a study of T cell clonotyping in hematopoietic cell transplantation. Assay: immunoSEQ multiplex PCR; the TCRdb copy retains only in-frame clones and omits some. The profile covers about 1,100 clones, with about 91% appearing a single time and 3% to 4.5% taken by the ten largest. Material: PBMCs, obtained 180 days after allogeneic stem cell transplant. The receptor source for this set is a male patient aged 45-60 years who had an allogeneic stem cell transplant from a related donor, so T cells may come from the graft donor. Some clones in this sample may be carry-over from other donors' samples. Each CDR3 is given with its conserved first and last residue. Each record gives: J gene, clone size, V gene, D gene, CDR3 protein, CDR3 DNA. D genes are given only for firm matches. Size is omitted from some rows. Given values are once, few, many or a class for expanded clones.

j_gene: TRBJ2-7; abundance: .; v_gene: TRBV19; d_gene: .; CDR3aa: CASSISVSLEQYF; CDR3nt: TGTGCCAGTAGTATCTCAGTTAGCCTGGAGCAGTACTTC
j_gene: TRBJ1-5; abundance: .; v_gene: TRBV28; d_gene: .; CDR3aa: CASSAGKSNQPQHF; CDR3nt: TGTGCCAGCAGTGCCGGGAAGTCTAATCAGCCCCAGCATTTT
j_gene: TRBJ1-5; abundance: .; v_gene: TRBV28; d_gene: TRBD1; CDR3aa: CASSPPGQGAFQPQHF; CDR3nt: TGTGCCAGCAGTCCCCCGGGACAGGGGGCTTTTCAGCCCCAGCATTTT
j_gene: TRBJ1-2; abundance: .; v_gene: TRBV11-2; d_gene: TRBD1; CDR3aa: CASSFWTRTGDYGYTF; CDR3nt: TGTGCCAGCAGCTTCTGGACACGAACAGGGGACTATGGCTACACCTTC
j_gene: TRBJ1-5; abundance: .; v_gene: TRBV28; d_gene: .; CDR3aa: CASSLGRGPNQPQHF; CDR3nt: TGTGCCAGCAGCTTAGGGAGGGGTCCCAATCAGCCCCAGCATTTT
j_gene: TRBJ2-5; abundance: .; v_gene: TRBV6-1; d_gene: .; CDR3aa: CASREGLDETQYF; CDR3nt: TGTGCCAGCAGGGAGGGTTTGGACGAGACCCAGTACTTC
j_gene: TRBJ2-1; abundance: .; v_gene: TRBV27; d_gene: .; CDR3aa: CASSLGPTSNEQFF; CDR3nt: TGTGCCAGCAGTCTAGGACCCACCTCCAATGAGCAGTTCTTC
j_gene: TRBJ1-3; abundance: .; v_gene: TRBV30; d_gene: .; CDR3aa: CAWSVKAGNTIYF; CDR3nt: TGTGCCTGGAGTGTAAAAGCCGGAAACACCATATATTTT
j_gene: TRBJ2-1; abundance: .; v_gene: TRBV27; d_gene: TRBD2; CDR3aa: CASSLGLSSGRGPVEQFF; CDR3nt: TGTGCCAGCAGTTTGGGACTCTCTAGCGGGAGGGGTCCGGTTGAGCAGTTCTTC
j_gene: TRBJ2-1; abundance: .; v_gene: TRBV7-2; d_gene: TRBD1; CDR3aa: CASSLDGTDYNEQFF; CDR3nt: TGTGCCAGCAGCTTAGACGGGACAGACTACAATGAGCAGTTCTTC
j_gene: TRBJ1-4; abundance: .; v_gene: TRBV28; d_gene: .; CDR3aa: CASTGAVKAEKLFF; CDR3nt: TGTGCCAGCACAGGGGCGGTTAAAGCTGAAAAACTGTTTTTT
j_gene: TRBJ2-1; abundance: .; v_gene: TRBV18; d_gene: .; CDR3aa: CASSLTTYNEQFF; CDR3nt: TGTGCCAGCTCACTGACTACCTACAATGAGCAGTTCTTC
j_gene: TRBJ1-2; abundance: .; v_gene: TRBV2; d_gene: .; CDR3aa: CASSSEVRGDYGYTF; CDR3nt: TGTGCCAGCAGCTCCGAGGTTAGGGGGGACTATGGCTACACCTTC
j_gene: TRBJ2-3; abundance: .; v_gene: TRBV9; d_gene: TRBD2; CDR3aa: CASSPSGSSDTQYF; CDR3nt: TGTGCCAGCAGCCCCAGCGGGAGCTCAGATACGCAGTATTTT
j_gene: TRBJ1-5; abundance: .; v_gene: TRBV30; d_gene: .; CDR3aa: CAWSPGNPVRQHF; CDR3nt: TGTGCCTGGAGTCCGGGGAACCCTGTCCGTCAGCATTTT
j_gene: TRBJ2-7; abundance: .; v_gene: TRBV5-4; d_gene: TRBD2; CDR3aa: CASSQGGRGLEQYF; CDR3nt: TGTGCCAGCAGCCAGGGAGGGAGGGGCCTCGAGCAGTACTTC
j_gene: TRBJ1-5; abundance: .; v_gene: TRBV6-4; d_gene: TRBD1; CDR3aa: CASSPEGGGSQPQHF; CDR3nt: TGTGCCAGCAGTCCCGAAGGAGGGGGCAGTCAGCCCCAGCATTTT
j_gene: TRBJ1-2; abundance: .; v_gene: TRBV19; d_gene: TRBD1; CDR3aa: CATSWGRGDNYGYTF; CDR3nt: TGTGCCACCTCGTGGGGCAGGGGGGATAACTATGGCTACACCTTC
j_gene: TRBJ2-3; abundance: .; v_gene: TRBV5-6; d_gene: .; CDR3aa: CASSWTDDTQYF; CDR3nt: TGTGCCAGCAGTTGGACAGACGATACGCAGTATTTT
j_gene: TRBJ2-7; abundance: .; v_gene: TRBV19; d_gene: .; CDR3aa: CASSISSVYEQYF; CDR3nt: TGTGCCAGTAGTATTAGCTCGGTCTACGAGCAGTACTTC
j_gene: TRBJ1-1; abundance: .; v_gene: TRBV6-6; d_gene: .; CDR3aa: CASRGTLRDTEAFF; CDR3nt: TGTGCCAGCAGGGGGACACTTCGAGACACTGAAGCTTTCTTT
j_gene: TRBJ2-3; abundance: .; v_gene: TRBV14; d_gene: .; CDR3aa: CASSGSRHTDTQYF; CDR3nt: TGTGCCAGCAGCGGGAGCAGGCACACAGATACGCAGTATTTT
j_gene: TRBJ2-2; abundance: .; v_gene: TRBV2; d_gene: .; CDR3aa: CASSKQGTGELFF; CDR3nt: TGTGCCAGCAGTAAACAGGGTACCGGGGAGCTGTTTTTT
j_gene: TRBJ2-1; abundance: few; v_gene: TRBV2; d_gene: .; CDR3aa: CASSEGLVPFF; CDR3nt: TGTGCCAGCAGTGAAGGACTAGTTCCGTTCTTC
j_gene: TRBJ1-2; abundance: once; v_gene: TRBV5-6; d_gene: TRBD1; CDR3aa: CASSTTGQYGYTF; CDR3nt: TGTGCCAGCAGCACCACGGGACAGTATGGCTACACCTTC
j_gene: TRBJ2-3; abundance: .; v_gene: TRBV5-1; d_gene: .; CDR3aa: CASSRTATDTQYF; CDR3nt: TGCGCCAGCAGCCGGACTGCGACAGATACGCAGTATTTT
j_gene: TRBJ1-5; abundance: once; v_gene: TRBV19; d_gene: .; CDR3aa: CASTLLGSNQPQHF; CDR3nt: TGTGCCTCGACCCTGTTGGGAAGCAATCAGCCCCAGCATTTT
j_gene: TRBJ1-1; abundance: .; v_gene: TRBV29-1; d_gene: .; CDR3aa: CSVGVSNTEAFF; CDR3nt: TGCAGCGTTGGGGTTTCCAACACTGAAGCTTTCTTT
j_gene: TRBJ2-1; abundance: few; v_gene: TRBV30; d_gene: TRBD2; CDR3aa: CAWRVSAGGISGDNEQFF; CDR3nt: TGTGCCTGGAGGGTATCAGCGGGAGGGATTTCAGGCGACAATGAGCAGTTCTTC
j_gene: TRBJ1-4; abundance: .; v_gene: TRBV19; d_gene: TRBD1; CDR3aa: CASSSTGSTNEKLFF; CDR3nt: TGTGCCAGTAGTTCGACAGGGTCCACCAATGAAAAACTGTTTTTT
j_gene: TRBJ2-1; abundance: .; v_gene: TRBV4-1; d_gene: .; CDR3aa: CASSQGSENHEQFF; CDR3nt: TGCGCCAGCAGCCAAGGATCGGAAAACCATGAGCAGTTCTTC
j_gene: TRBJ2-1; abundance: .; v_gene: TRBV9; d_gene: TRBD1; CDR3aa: CASTPGQVTYNEQFF; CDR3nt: TGTGCCAGCACCCCCGGACAGGTCACCTACAATGAGCAGTTCTTC
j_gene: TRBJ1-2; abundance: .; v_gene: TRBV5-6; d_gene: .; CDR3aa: CASSLVGSYGYTF; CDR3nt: TGTGCCAGCAGCTTGGTTGGTTCCTATGGCTACACCTTC
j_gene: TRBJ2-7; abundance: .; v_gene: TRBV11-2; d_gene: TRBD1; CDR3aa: CASSRQGSSYEQYF; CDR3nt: TGTGCCAGCAGTCGACAGGGCTCCTCCTACGAGCAGTACTTC
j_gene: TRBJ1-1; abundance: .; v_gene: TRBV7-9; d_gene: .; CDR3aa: CASSPGQTNTEAFF; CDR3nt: TGTGCCAGCAGCCCCGGACAGACGAACACTGAAGCTTTCTTT
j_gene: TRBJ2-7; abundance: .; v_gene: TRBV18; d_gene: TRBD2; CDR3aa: CASSSRLAGDPYEQYF; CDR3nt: TGTGCCAGCTCAAGCCGACTAGCGGGGGATCCCTACGAGCAGTACTTC
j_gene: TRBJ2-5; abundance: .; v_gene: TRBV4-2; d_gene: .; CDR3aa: CASSQRNQETQYF; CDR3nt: TGTGCCAGCAGCCAACGAAACCAAGAGACCCAGTACTTC
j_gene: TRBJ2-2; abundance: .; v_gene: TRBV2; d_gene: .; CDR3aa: CASSDGRVSPGELFF; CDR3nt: TGTGCCAGCAGTGACGGCAGGGTCTCGCCCGGGGAGCTGTTTTTT